A single sample gave rise to the 27 T cell receptor beta chains below, sequenced in a study of cytomegalovirus exposure and HLA in healthy donors. Amplification used 60 Vbeta primers and 13 Jbeta primers. The repertoire was sequenced with immunoSEQ multiplex PCR; TCRdb's copy has only in-frame clones and lacks some. The top ten hold around 1.5% of the sample, which has about 180,000 clones, around 80% seen once. Sequencing input: PBMCs. These TCRs come from a man aged 18-30 years in good health and CMV-seronegative.

The chain uses TRBV7-2 and TRBJ1-5, with D perhaps TRBD1 (5 bases). Germline CDR1 and CDR2: SGHTA and FQGNSA. CDR3 length: 14 amino acids. V was clipped by 1 base and J by 4 bases, with 8 bases between them. This CDR3 is CASSLGQRNQPQHF. The DNA of the CDR3 is TGTGCCAGCAGCTTAGGACAGCGAAATCAGCCCCAGCATTTT.

This chain links TRBV29-1 with TRBJ2-7, with D possibly being TRBD2 (6 bases). V lost 2 bases to trimming and J lost 3 bases, with 8 bases between them. The V gene's germline CDR1 is SQVTM and CDR2 ANQGSEA. CDR3 size: 12 residues. CDR3 protein: CSVEIADYEQYF. In DNA form, the CDR3 reads TGCAGCGTTGAAATAGCGGACTACGAGCAGTACTTC.

The rearrangement links TRBV6-5 to TRBJ2-7; D remains unclear. The CDR3 loop spans 13 amino acids. Per germline, CDR1 MNHEY and CDR2 SVGAGI. Trimming took off 2 bases at V and 2 bases at J, with 7 bases between the two ends. The CDR3 DNA reads as TGTGCCAGCAGTTACCCGGGTACCTACGAGCAGTACTTC. Residues: CASSYPGTYEQYF.

The chain employs TRBV6-5 and TRBJ2-7; TRBD1 is a possible D gene (6 bases). Trimming took off 11 bases at V and 3 bases at J, with 17 bases between the two ends. Germline-derived CDR1 and CDR2 are MNHEY and SVGAGI. The CDR3 is 13 residues long. For the CDR3, the DNA is TGTGCCGCAAAAAGGGGGTCGGGCTACGAGCAGTACTTC. Its translation: CAAKRGSGYEQYF.

The chain combines TRBV28 with TRBJ1-1, with 9 bases lining up with TRBD1. The CDR3 has 15 residues. The germline V gene encodes CDR1 MDHEN and CDR2 SYDVKM. The V segment lost 3 bases and the J segment 8 bases; nucleotides outside the gene matches: 10. CDR3 residues: CASSLGQGPGPEAFF. The CDR3 DNA sequence: TGTGCCAGCAGTTTGGGACAGGGCCCCGGACCGGAAGCTTTCTTT.

The rearrangement uses TRBV10-3 and TRBJ1-1; D is perhaps TRBD1 (5 bases). CDR3 length: 14 amino acids. Germline V gives CDR1 ENHRY, CDR2 SYGVKD. V lost 2 bases to trimming and J lost 2 bases, with 9 bases between them. CDR3 nucleotide sequence: TGTGCCATCAGTGAGGGGGCGGTCAACACTGAAGCTTTCTTT. Protein: CAISEGAVNTEAFF.

The chain is built from TRBV7-3 and TRBJ2-7; 11 bases line up with TRBD2. The end of the DNA aligns better with TRBJ2-1, so the J call may be wrong. Germline V gene lookup returns CDR1 SGHTA and CDR2 FQGTGA. This CDR3 is built from 17 residues. This CDR3 is CASSLSPGLAGHNEQFF. The DNA of the CDR3 is TGTGCCAGCAGCTTATCTCCAGGACTAGCGGGCCACAATGAGCAGTTCTTC.

The CDR3 region has the DNA TGTGCCAGCAGCTTAGCGAGATGGGAGGGCGGAAACATTCAGTACTTC. Its protein is CASSLARWEGGNIQYF. The chain employs TRBV7-2 and TRBJ2-4, with 7 bases that match TRBD2. The germline gives CDR1 SGHTA, CDR2 FQGNSA. The CDR3 consists of 16 residues. V lost 0 bases and J lost 6; bases outside the gene matches: 8.

The chain links TRBV6-5 to TRBJ1-1; possibly TRBD1 for D (5 bases). Trimming shortened V by 7 bases and J by 12 bases, and 18 bases separated the two germline ends. This CDR3 comprises 12 residues. The germline V gene encodes CDR1 MNHEY and CDR2 SVGAGI. CDR3 amino acids: CASIDGRGRSFF. The CDR3, as DNA: TGTGCCAGCATCGACGGTAGGGGCCGATCTTTCTTT.

This clone has a single count. This chain links TRBV5-1 with TRBJ2-3; the D gene is possibly TRBD2 (5 bases). Germline CDR1 reads SGHRS; CDR2 reads YFSETQ. This CDR3 comprises 13 residues. Trimming took off 4 bases at V and 5 bases at J, with 11 bases between the two ends. This CDR3 is CASSPARGDTQYF. The CDR3 DNA follows: TGCGCCAGCAGCCCGGCCCGGGGAGATACGCAGTATTTT.

This chain joins TRBV10-1 and TRBJ2-7; TRBD2 agrees at 14 bases. CDR1 is WNHNN, CDR2 SYGVQD, per germline (reference sequence). CDR3 length: 17 amino acids. Trimming took 0 bases from V and 4 from J; bases not matched to a gene: 5. DNA for the CDR3: TGCGCCAGCAGTGAGTCGACTAGCGGGAGGGCCGGGTACGAGCAGTACTTC. This translates into CASSESTSGRAGYEQYF.

The sample holds a few counts of this clone. The chain is built from TRBV12-2 and TRBJ2-7; the table's D call, TRBD2, has no DNA check behind it. TRBV12-2 is annotated as a pseudogene. The CDR3 has 17 residues. This CDR3 is CASRFAPPGAGGYEQYF. The DNA for the CDR3 is TGTGCAAGTCGCTTCGCACCCCCCGGGGCGGGAGGATACGAGCAGTACTTC.

The genes are TRBV18 and TRBJ1-5; TRBD1 matches at 8 bases. The ends lost 2 bases at V and 0 bases at J; junction bases unmatched: 3. Germline CDR1 is KGHSH and CDR2 is LQKENI. This CDR3 comprises 16 residues. The CDR3 reads CASSPGTGISNQPQHF. CDR3 nucleotide sequence: TGTGCCAGCTCACCAGGGACAGGCATTAGCAATCAGCCCCAGCATTTT.

The chain uses TRBV7-3 and TRBJ2-7; D might be TRBD1 (5 bases). The germline V gene encodes CDR1 SGHTA and CDR2 FQGTGA. The V gene lost 5 bases and the J gene lost 0 bases, with 11 bases spanning the gap. CDR3 length: 14 residues. CDR3 DNA: TGTGCCAGCAGCCCGCTAGGGGACTCCTACGAGCAGTACTTC. Translated, it gives CASSPLGDSYEQYF.

This clone occurred once. The chain combines TRBV11-2 with TRBJ2-7; D remains ambiguous. From germline, CDR1 is SGHAT and CDR2 FQNNGV. This CDR3 contains 15 residues. Trimming cost V 7 bases and J 2 bases, with 18 bases left between them. CDR3 coding DNA: TGTGCCAGCACCCCTTTTGCCCGGTTCCCCTACGAGCAGTACTTC. Encoded protein: CASTPFARFPYEQYF.

The CDR3 nucleotides are TGTGCCAGCAGCTTAAAGGCCGCGAGGGTCGGCTACGAGCAGTACTTC. As protein: CASSLKAARVGYEQYF. The chain has TRBV7-6 and TRBJ2-7; D might be TRBD2 (5 bases). Deletions cut 2 bases from V and 3 bases from J, with 17 bases between. This CDR3 is built from 16 residues. Germline CDR1 is SGHVS and CDR2 is FNYEAQ.

The CDR3 region has the DNA TGTGCCTGGAGTCAGAGGGGGGGGCAGCCCCAGCATTTT. Encoded protein: CAWSQRGGQPQHF. This sequence joins TRBV30 and TRBJ1-5; a weak D match, TRBD1 (6 bases). V was trimmed by 2 bases and J by 7 bases, leaving 12 bases between them. This CDR3 has 13 residues. Germline CDR1 is GTSNPN and CDR2 is SVGIG (reference sequence).

The chain uses TRBV7-2 and TRBJ1-4; TRBD1 is a possible D gene (6 bases). This CDR3 has 12 amino acids. Germline lookup yields CDR1 SGHTA and CDR2 FQGNSA. Trimming took 6 bases from V and 7 from J, leaving 9 bases between them. CDR3 in amino acids: CASRGGVEKLFF. The CDR3 bases are TGTGCCAGCAGAGGGGGGGTTGAAAAACTGTTTTTT.

This clone showed up just a few times. V usage is TRBV6-5 and J usage is TRBJ1-1; TRBD1 matches 8 bases. CDR1 is MNHEY, CDR2 SVGAGI, per germline. The CDR3 is 13 amino acids. J lost 4 bases, V lost 7 bases, and 5 bases had no gene match. The CDR3 spells CASTQGASTEAFF. CDR3 nucleotide sequence: TGTGCCAGCACCCAGGGGGCCAGCACTGAAGCTTTCTTT.

V usage is TRBV7-9 and J usage is TRBJ1-2, with 7 bases lining up with TRBD1. This CDR3 comprises 15 residues. Germline V CDR1 and CDR2: SEHNR, FQNEAQ (reference sequence). J gave up 9 bases and V 0 bases, and 10 bases lay outside the gene matches. The CDR3 here is CASSLAGDSNIRYTF. The CDR3 DNA reads as TGTGCCAGCAGCTTAGCAGGGGACAGTAATATCCGCTACACCTTC.

The chain carries TRBV5-1 and TRBJ2-7, with a tentative D call TRBD2 (5 bases). The germline CDR1 and CDR2 sequences are SGHRS and YFSETQ. The CDR3 extends over 11 amino acids. V was trimmed by 3 bases and J by 13 bases, leaving 14 bases between them. For the CDR3, the DNA is TGCGCCAGCAGCTCGGTCGGGGTTTCTTACTTC. It codes for CASSSVGVSYF.

The V and J genes are TRBV9 and TRBJ1-5, with D possibly TRBD1 on 6 matching bases. The CDR3 runs 15 residues. V was shortened by 3 bases and J by 1 base, with 11 bases between the two germline ends. Germline CDR1 reads SGDLS; CDR2 reads YYNGEE. CDR3 protein: CASSGGGASNQPQHF. CDR3 nucleotide sequence: TGTGCCAGCAGCGGTGGGGGGGCGAGCAATCAGCCCCAGCATTTT. Based on the CDR3 plus reference TRBV9 and TRBJ1-5, the full variable domain is DSGVTQTPKHLITATGQRVTLRCSPRSGDLSVYWYQQSLDQGLQFLIQYYNGEERAKGNILERFSAQQFPDLHSELNLSSLELGDSALYFCASSGGGASNQPQHFGDGTRLSIL.

The rearrangement links TRBV4-1 to TRBJ1-5; the match to TRBD1 covers 11 bases. CDR3 length: 19 residues. CDR1 MGHRA and CDR2 YSYEKL come from the germline V gene. Losses at the gene ends were 2 bases for V and 6 bases for J; bases not matched to a gene: 15. In DNA, the CDR3 is TGCGCCAGCAGCCAAAGTGGGTGGGACAGGGGGAAAATCGGTCAGCCCCAGCATTTT. Amino acid sequence: CASSQSGWDRGKIGQPQHF.

The genes are TRBV30 and TRBJ1-1; unclear D gene. From germline, CDR1 is GTSNPN and CDR2 SVGIG (reference sequence). The germline V and J ends were trimmed by 1 base and 4 bases, with 7 bases remaining between them. This CDR3 has 12 amino acids. The CDR3 nucleotides are TGTGCCTGGAGTGCCAGAGGCACTGAAGCTTTCTTT. Translation gives CAWSARGTEAFF. The entire variable domain, with the rest obtained from reference TRBV30 and TRBJ1-1, is as follows: SQTIHQWPATLVQPVGSPLSLECTVEGTSNPNLYWYRQAAGRGLQLLFYSVGIGQISSEVPQNLSASRPQDRQFILSSKKLLLSDSGFYLCAWSARGTEAFFGQGTRLTVV.

The chain couples TRBV6-6 to TRBJ2-1, with 8 bases matching TRBD1. CDR3 length: 16 amino acids. The V gene's germline CDR1 is MNHNY and CDR2 SVGAGI (reference sequence). V was clipped by 2 bases and J by 2 bases; unmatched bases: 5. The CDR3 DNA reads TGTGCCAGCAGTTACGCCCGACAGGGGACCTACAATGAGCAGTTCTTC. Translating gives CASSYARQGTYNEQFF.

The chain's CDR3 is CASSPSGGWVGYTF. The CDR3 DNA reads TGTGCCAGCAGTCCCTCGGGAGGGTGGGTTGGCTACACCTTC. This sequence joins TRBV28 and TRBJ1-2; D is uncertain. V was shortened by 5 bases and J by 7 bases, with 17 bases between the two germline ends. The germline V gene has CDR1 MDHEN and CDR2 SYDVKM. This CDR3 contains 14 residues.

The chain is built from TRBV5-1 and TRBJ2-7; TRBD2 matches 9 bases. This CDR3 spans 15 amino acids. Looked up from germline, CDR1 is SGHRS and CDR2 is YFSETQ. The V gene end was trimmed by 0 bases and the J gene end by 4 bases; junction bases not matched to a gene: 5. The CDR3 reads CASSLEPSGDYEQYF. The CDR3 bases are TGCGCCAGCAGCTTGGAGCCTAGCGGGGATTACGAGCAGTACTTC.